This T cell receptor beta chain was profiled in a study of post-analysis software for immune sequencing data. Study-level background: Multiple sclerosis in the patients followed relapsing-remitting, secondary progressive and progressive-relapsing courses. Points from the study as a whole: Same-batch samples co-clustered strongly by F measure. Patients used five TRBV segments, including TRBV5-6, TRBV5-1 and TRBV20-1, more often than controls. Patients with multiple sclerosis recorded significantly lower normalized Chao1 diversity than controls, the study found.

Details on this clonotype: The antigen remains undetermined. Sequence at one end of the junction differs from germline and may be a read error.

Built from TCR beta cDNA, the libraries had unique molecular identifiers in them. Each batch of about 1 to 11 million T cells produced hundreds of thousands of cDNA molecules. Each CDR3 protein gets one entry after TCRdb re-called the PCR reads with MiXCR. The sample shows a few hundred thousand distinct CDR3 sequences, 36% of them seen only once. This CDR3 has 15 amino acids. The chain combines TRBV12-3 or TRBV12-4 with TRBJ2-3; D is perhaps TRBD1 or TRBD2 (6 bases each). Sequencing used blood. This clonotype originated in a girl aged 10-17 years with multiple sclerosis. CDR3 protein: CANSLQRGVADTEYF. The CDR3 DNA reads TGTGCCAACAGTCTACAGAGGGGGGTAGCAGATACGGAGTATTTT.